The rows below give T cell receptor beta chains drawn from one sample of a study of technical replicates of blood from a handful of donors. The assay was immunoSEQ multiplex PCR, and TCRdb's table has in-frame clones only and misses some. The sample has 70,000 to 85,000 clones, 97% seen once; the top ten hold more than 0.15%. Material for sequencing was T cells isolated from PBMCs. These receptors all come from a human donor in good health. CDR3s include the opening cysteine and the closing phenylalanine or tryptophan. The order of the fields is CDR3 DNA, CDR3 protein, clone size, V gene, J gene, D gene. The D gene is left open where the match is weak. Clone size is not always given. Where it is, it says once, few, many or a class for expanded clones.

CDR3 DNA: TGCGCCAGCAGCTTGGACCACAGGGATACTGAAGCTTTCTTT
CDR3 protein: CASSLDHRDTEAFF
clone size: NA
V gene: TRBV5-1
J gene: TRBJ1-1
D gene: NA

CDR3 DNA: TGTGCCAGCAGTAGGACAGGGAGCTCTGGAAACACCATATATTTT
CDR3 protein: CASSRTGSSGNTIYF
clone size: NA
V gene: TRBV2
J gene: TRBJ1-3
D gene: TRBD1

CDR3 DNA: TGTGCCAGCAGCCCCCTGCCGAGGAGCAATCAGCCCCAGCATTTT
CDR3 protein: CASSPLPRSNQPQHF
clone size: NA
V gene: TRBV6-5
J gene: TRBJ1-5
D gene: NA

CDR3 DNA: TGTGCCAGCAGTATGGGACTAGCGGGTCCCGGGGAGCTGTTTTTT
CDR3 protein: CASSMGLAGPGELFF
clone size: NA
V gene: TRBV27
J gene: TRBJ2-2
D gene: TRBD2

CDR3 DNA: TGTGCCAGCAGCTTGGCCGGGGGAGCCCACGAGCAGTACTTC
CDR3 protein: CASSLAGGAHEQYF
clone size: NA
V gene: TRBV5-8
J gene: TRBJ2-7
D gene: NA

CDR3 DNA: TGTGCCAGCAGCTTAGGGGGGGGAGGACTCTACGAGCAGTACTTC
CDR3 protein: CASSLGGGGLYEQYF
clone size: NA
V gene: TRBV11-2
J gene: TRBJ2-7
D gene: TRBD2

CDR3 DNA: TGTGCCAGCAGTGAAGCGTCGGGACTGATCTACGAGCAGTACTTC
CDR3 protein: CASSEASGLIYEQYF
clone size: NA
V gene: TRBV2
J gene: TRBJ2-7
D gene: NA

CDR3 DNA: TGTGCCAGCAGTCCCGGGACTAGCGGGACCTCAGATACGCAGTATTTT
CDR3 protein: CASSPGTSGTSDTQYF
clone size: NA
V gene: TRBV27
J gene: TRBJ2-3
D gene: TRBD2

CDR3 DNA: TGTGCCAGCTCCCCGACGGCTGGACAAGCAGCTAACTATGGCTACACCTTC
CDR3 protein: CASSPTAGQAANYGYTF
clone size: NA
V gene: TRBV18
J gene: TRBJ1-2
D gene: NA

CDR3 DNA: TGCGCCAGCAGCGACGCCGGGACAGGGAACCTTGGCTACACCTTC
CDR3 protein: CASSDAGTGNLGYTF
clone size: NA
V gene: TRBV5-1
J gene: TRBJ1-2
D gene: TRBD1

CDR3 DNA: TGCGCCAGCAGCTTAGCGCCTGAGGGCCAGCCCCAGCATTTT
CDR3 protein: CASSLAPEGQPQHF
clone size: NA
V gene: TRBV5-1
J gene: TRBJ1-5
D gene: NA

CDR3 DNA: TGTGCCAGCCAGATTACTAGCGGGAGACGCAATGAGCAGTTCTTC
CDR3 protein: CASQITSGRRNEQFF
clone size: NA
V gene: TRBV6-1
J gene: TRBJ2-1
D gene: TRBD2

CDR3 DNA: TGTGCCTGGAGTGGCCCGGGATTAAATGGCTACACCTTC
CDR3 protein: CAWSGPGLNGYTF
clone size: NA
V gene: TRBV30
J gene: TRBJ1-2
D gene: NA

CDR3 DNA: TGTGCCAGCAGCCCAGACAACACAAACACCATATATTTT
CDR3 protein: CASSPDNTNTIYF
clone size: NA
V gene: TRBV7-9
J gene: TRBJ1-3
D gene: NA

CDR3 DNA: TGTGCCAGCAGCTCAACCTACGAGCAGTACTTC
CDR3 protein: CASSSTYEQYF
clone size: NA
V gene: TRBV7-6
J gene: TRBJ2-7
D gene: NA

CDR3 DNA: TGTGCCAGCAGCTTACCATCCCCCACAGGGGGTGAGGTCAAAAACATTCAGTACTTC
CDR3 protein: CASSLPSPTGGEVKNIQYF
clone size: NA
V gene: TRBV13
J gene: TRBJ2-4
D gene: TRBD1

CDR3 DNA: TGTGCCTGGAGTGCATTGAGTCCCGGCACTGAAGCTTTCTTT
CDR3 protein: CAWSALSPGTEAFF
clone size: NA
V gene: TRBV30
J gene: TRBJ1-1
D gene: NA

CDR3 DNA: TGCGCCAGCAGCTTGACGGGTATAAGCTCTGGGGCCAACGTCCTGACTTTC
CDR3 protein: CASSLTGISSGANVLTF
clone size: NA
V gene: TRBV5-1
J gene: TRBJ2-6
D gene: NA

CDR3 DNA: TGTGCCAGTAGTATAGAGAGTTGGACAGCTAACTATGGCTACACCTTC
CDR3 protein: CASSIESWTANYGYTF
clone size: NA
V gene: TRBV19
J gene: TRBJ1-2
D gene: NA

CDR3 DNA: TGTGCCAGCAGCACCAGGACAGGGGAGATCGATACGCAGTATTTT
CDR3 protein: CASSTRTGEIDTQYF
clone size: NA
V gene: TRBV9
J gene: TRBJ2-3
D gene: TRBD1

CDR3 DNA: TGCGCCAGCAGCGGAGCCGGGACAGGGACGTGGAATGAGCAGTTCTTC
CDR3 protein: CASSGAGTGTWNEQFF
clone size: NA
V gene: TRBV5-1
J gene: TRBJ2-1
D gene: TRBD1

CDR3 DNA: TGCGCCAGCAGCTTCGGAGATCACGCCTCTTTGCATGAGCAGTTCTTC
CDR3 protein: CASSFGDHASLHEQFF
clone size: NA
V gene: TRBV5-1
J gene: TRBJ2-1
D gene: NA

CDR3 DNA: TGTGCCAGCAGCTTAGAAGCGGGTGTGAACACTGAAGCTTTCTTT
CDR3 protein: CASSLEAGVNTEAFF
clone size: NA
V gene: TRBV7-6
J gene: TRBJ1-1
D gene: NA

CDR3 DNA: TGTGCCAGCAGCCCAGGGTCGGCTGGGGCCAACGTCCTGACTTTC
CDR3 protein: CASSPGSAGANVLTF
clone size: NA
V gene: TRBV13
J gene: TRBJ2-6
D gene: NA

CDR3 DNA: TGTGCCTGGAGTCAGGGACACTTCACCGGGGAGCTGTTTTTT
CDR3 protein: CAWSQGHFTGELFF
clone size: few
V gene: TRBV30
J gene: TRBJ2-2
D gene: NA

CDR3 DNA: TGTGCCAGCAGCTCGCACAGGGGAGAGGGGGAAAAACTGTTTTTT
CDR3 protein: CASSSHRGEGEKLFF
clone size: NA
V gene: TRBV7-9
J gene: TRBJ1-4
D gene: TRBD1

CDR3 DNA: TGCGCCAGCAGTGAAGTGACTAGCGGGGGACCGAACACCGGGGAGCTGTTTTTT
CDR3 protein: CASSEVTSGGPNTGELFF
clone size: NA
V gene: TRBV10-1
J gene: TRBJ2-2
D gene: TRBD2

CDR3 DNA: TGCGCCAGCAGTGGCGGAAACACTGAAGCTTTCTTT
CDR3 protein: CASSGGNTEAFF
clone size: NA
V gene: TRBV10-2
J gene: TRBJ1-1
D gene: NA

CDR3 DNA: TGTGCCAGCAGCTCCGGACTAGCGGCCTACGAGCAGTACTTC
CDR3 protein: CASSSGLAAYEQYF
clone size: NA
V gene: TRBV11-2
J gene: TRBJ2-7
D gene: TRBD2

CDR3 DNA: TGTGCCAGCTTAAGAGCCAGAGGGTCCCTTCCCGGGGAGCTGTTTTTT
CDR3 protein: CASLRARGSLPGELFF
clone size: NA
V gene: TRBV2
J gene: TRBJ2-2
D gene: NA

CDR3 DNA: TGCGCCAGCCGCGGGCAAACGATGAACACTGAAGCTTTCTTT
CDR3 protein: CASRGQTMNTEAFF
clone size: NA
V gene: TRBV4-1
J gene: TRBJ1-1
D gene: NA

CDR3 DNA: TGTGCCTGGAGCCCCCAGGTGAATGAAAAACTGTTTTTT
CDR3 protein: CAWSPQVNEKLFF
clone size: NA
V gene: TRBV30
J gene: TRBJ1-4
D gene: NA

CDR3 DNA: TGTGCCAGCTCACCCACCGGGACAGGGAGGACTGAAGCTTTCTTT
CDR3 protein: CASSPTGTGRTEAFF
clone size: NA
V gene: TRBV18
J gene: TRBJ1-1
D gene: TRBD1

CDR3 DNA: TGTGCCAGCAGCTTAGATAGGGCAGGGGTCGAAGCTTTCTTT
CDR3 protein: CASSLDRAGVEAFF
clone size: NA
V gene: TRBV11-2
J gene: TRBJ1-1
D gene: NA

CDR3 DNA: TGCGCCAGCAGCTTCGGACTAGCGGGGCCGGATACGCAGTATTTT
CDR3 protein: CASSFGLAGPDTQYF
clone size: NA
V gene: TRBV5-1
J gene: TRBJ2-3
D gene: TRBD2

CDR3 DNA: TGTGCCAGCACTGCGACCGGGACTCACACCGGGGAGCTGTTTTTT
CDR3 protein: CASTATGTHTGELFF
clone size: NA
V gene: TRBV27
J gene: TRBJ2-2
D gene: NA

CDR3 DNA: TGTGCCAGTAGTATAATGCAGGGTCAACTCTACGAGCAGTACTTC
CDR3 protein: CASSIMQGQLYEQYF
clone size: NA
V gene: TRBV19
J gene: TRBJ2-7
D gene: NA

CDR3 DNA: TGTGCCATCAGGGGACAGGGGAAGGACGAGCAGTACTTC
CDR3 protein: CAIRGQGKDEQYF
clone size: NA
V gene: TRBV10-3
J gene: TRBJ2-7
D gene: TRBD1

CDR3 DNA: TGTGCCAGCGGATTGCCGGGACTAAGGACCGGGGAGCTGTTTTTT
CDR3 protein: CASGLPGLRTGELFF
clone size: NA
V gene: TRBV27
J gene: TRBJ2-2
D gene: TRBD2

CDR3 DNA: TGCGCCAGCAGCCGCCGGGACAGGGATGAAAAACTGTTTTTT
CDR3 protein: CASSRRDRDEKLFF
clone size: NA
V gene: TRBV5-1
J gene: TRBJ1-4
D gene: TRBD1

CDR3 DNA: TGCGCCAGCAGCCAAGAAAGAGGCGGCCTCTACAATGAGCAGTTCTTC
CDR3 protein: CASSQERGGLYNEQFF
clone size: NA
V gene: TRBV4-1
J gene: TRBJ2-1
D gene: NA

CDR3 DNA: TGTGCCAGTAGCACTAGAGGAGAAGAGACCCAGTACTTC
CDR3 protein: CASSTRGEETQYF
clone size: NA
V gene: TRBV19
J gene: TRBJ2-5
D gene: NA

CDR3 DNA: TGTGCCAGCAGCTTACGTTGGGGGCTAAGCTCCTACAATGAGCAGTTCTTC
CDR3 protein: CASSLRWGLSSYNEQFF
clone size: NA
V gene: TRBV11-1
J gene: TRBJ2-1
D gene: NA

CDR3 DNA: TGTGCCAGTAGTCCACAACCAGTTTTCGTATCTGGAAACACCATATATTTT
CDR3 protein: CASSPQPVFVSGNTIYF
clone size: NA
V gene: TRBV19
J gene: TRBJ1-3
D gene: NA

CDR3 DNA: TGCGCCAGCAGCTATAGCGGAGCTAGCACAGATACGCAGTATTTT
CDR3 protein: CASSYSGASTDTQYF
clone size: once
V gene: TRBV5-1
J gene: TRBJ2-3
D gene: NA

CDR3 DNA: TGTGCCTGGAGGCACCCTAGCGGACAAGAGACCCAGTACTTC
CDR3 protein: CAWRHPSGQETQYF
clone size: NA
V gene: TRBV30
J gene: TRBJ2-5
D gene: TRBD2

CDR3 DNA: TGTGCCAGCAGCTTTTTACAGGGTTCCTACGAGCAGTACTTC
CDR3 protein: CASSFLQGSYEQYF
clone size: NA
V gene: TRBV5-6
J gene: TRBJ2-7
D gene: NA

CDR3 DNA: TGTGCCAGCAGCCCCCGACTACGACATACCGAGCAGTACTTC
CDR3 protein: CASSPRLRHTEQYF
clone size: NA
V gene: TRBV7-2
J gene: TRBJ2-7
D gene: NA